A single TCR beta chain is shown here with its context. This clone was recorded once. Its antigen is still unknown. It has no much larger one-base neighbor in the sample; base qualities were not kept. This record comes from a study of cytomegalovirus exposure and HLA in healthy donors (dated by TCRdb to about 2017). Regarding the study in general: According to an earlier analysis of 587 of the donors, about 179 million T cells yielded some 110 million unique TCR beta sequences and around 280 Gb of sequence data. Around 320 gigabases of sequencing data and some 85 million unique TCR sequences were included in an early release covering roughly 600 HLA-typed donors. Of the roughly 420 genotyped donors, roughly 76% were placed in the genetic ancestry cluster associated with self-reported Caucasian donors. The study aimed to test whether cataloging public T cell receptors could reveal signatures of past pathogen exposure. The study used immunosequencing to profile the T cell repertoires of approximately 650 subjects and linked those repertoires to cytomegalovirus serostatus. Besides the first cohort of roughly 700 subjects, a separate validation cohort made up of 120 different subjects was used. To predict cytomegalovirus infection status, the study combined high-throughput TCR immunosequencing, statistical association of individual TCRs with disease status, and machine learning. In a later analysis, previously published TCR beta repertoires from about 670 donors were re-analyzed and high-resolution HLA genotyping was added so that TCR occurrence patterns could be studied. In the later analysis, no new phenotypic data were used to find candidate immune exposures; instead, reliance was placed on TCR beta sequences and their occurrence across donors. To decide whether each TCR beta V gene segment behaved as functional or pseudogenic, an earlier analysis of fewer than 750 of the donors relied on high-throughput TCR beta sequencing. Donor age, sex, ethnicity and CMV serostatus were compiled together with the repertoire data. A later genetic analysis used genome-wide SNP genotypes for about three fifths of the 666 donors, treating that subset as a discovery cohort. Every discovery cohort repertoire had been produced on one sequencing platform. HLA typing included class I and class II loci at four-digit resolution. Typing coverage differed by locus: A, B, C, DRB1 and DQB1 were typed in about 620-630 donors, DQA1 in roughly 500, DPA1 in around 610, and DPB1 in 400 to 490. Roughly five DR-DQ haplotypes were treated as single units for association and clustering because of strong linkage in the cohort. Among about 390 genotyped donors of the cohort, an average of around 240,000 unique TCR beta nucleotide sequences were sequenced per donor, roughly 20% of them non-productive. Here is what the overall study found, with its caveats: Because counts were too low, more than 15 rarely observed V segments, including chromosome 9 orphons, were excluded from the earlier analysis of roughly 580 of the donors. A further reported finding was that TCR beta sequences accurately predicted the HLA-A and HLA-B alleles for most subjects in the first cohort. A later analysis found that most CMV-associated TCR beta chains appeared HLA-restricted, with HLA associations seemingly driven largely by CMV exposure. A group of highly shared sequence variants was considered likely to be a technical artifact of the sequencing pipeline. The study gave a list of some 150 TCR beta chains associated with cytomegalovirus. According to a later analysis, parvovirus B19, influenza, CMV and Epstein-Barr virus appeared linked to several top co-occurrence clusters. When HLA alleles, especially DR and DQ, strongly co-occurred, TCR associations were difficult to assign to individual alleles. The only immune exposure information available for the cohort was CMV serostatus. The authors suggested that the approach could potentially be extended to other disease states and immunological phenotypes. A later analysis found that HLA-associated TCR beta chains were more clonally expanded and had lower generation probabilities than equally common non-associated chains. In vitro tests confirmed that a few of the cytomegalovirus-associated TCR beta chains recognize cytomegalovirus antigens. Linkage disequilibrium might explain the correlated functional status among segregating V segments, but an unknown experimental factor could not be excluded. An association between a missense DCLRE1C variant and V-gene and J-gene trimming of TCR beta chains was found in a later genetic analysis and replicated in an independent cohort. In a later genetic analysis, fewer N-insertions in productive TCRs were reported among donors in an Asian-associated ancestry cluster than the roughly 700-donor mean. In a later analysis, about 16,000 TCR beta sequences were associated with specific HLA alleles at a false discovery rate of 0.05. Because some donors lacked HLA typing at each locus, the association tests relied only on the typed subset. In this cohort, only TCR beta chains were sequenced, and detectable features were limited by the absence of alpha or paired-chain data. While some public TCRs were present in many individuals, most TCR sequences turned up only very rarely across donors. An earlier analysis of 450 to 750 of the donors showed that most TCR beta V segments appeared in productive rearrangements either about 87% or about 30% of the time, which broadly matched IMGT annotations. Roughly uniform sequencing depth across donors was assumed in presence/absence analyses, although this assumption may not hold. In a later analysis, TCR association rates were found to vary across HLA loci, with the most associated TCRs seen for DRB1 alleles and the fewest for HLA-C alleles. The classifier was reported to diagnose cytomegalovirus status with high specificity and sensitivity in both the original cohort and the validation cohort.

The protocol used for the library was the immunoSEQ multiplex PCR assay. For the multiplex PCR, a mixture combining 60 forward primers for TCR Vbeta segments and 13 reverse primers for TCR Jbeta segments was used. The CDR3 region of rearranged TCR beta genes was amplified from genomic DNA by a multiplex PCR assay. The amplified TCR beta libraries were sequenced on the Illumina HiSeq System as 87-base-pair reads. The paper's data handling went like this. A later analysis tallied tens of millions of unique TCR beta chains across the 700 or so repertoires, and about 10 million of those chains were shared by two or more donors. Raw reads were error-corrected and collapsed into unique sequences with a nearest-neighbor algorithm that merged closely related sequences to remove PCR and sequencing errors. V, D and J gene segments were assigned by aligning CDR3 sequences to IMGT reference sequences. Each retained sequence needed at least a six-nucleotide match to both a V gene segment and a J gene segment. Rearrangements were called productive when the CDR3 lacked stop codons and stayed in frame with V and J; all others were non-productive. Following IMGT convention, CDR3 was defined as the stretch from the second conserved V-encoded cysteine to the conserved J-encoded phenylalanine. The earlier analysis of about 610 of the donors excluded sequences that lacked an unambiguous match to a single V gene segment. An earlier analysis of approximately 590 of the donors classified V segments as functional when productive rearrangements were above 56.7% and as segregating when the standard deviation between donors was above 5%. To diagnose cytomegalovirus status from the catalog of TCR beta chain sequences, a statistical classification framework was built. In a later analysis, V and J genes were assigned by comparing TCR nucleotide sequences against IMGT/GENE-DB human TR gene sequences. The TCRdist pipeline was used in a later analysis to assign CDR3 sequences and most-parsimonious VDJ recombination scenarios. In a later analysis, each TCR beta chain was defined by its CDR3 amino acid sequence together with its V-gene family, and reads lacking a unique V-gene family were excluded. As a way to deal with suspected cross-contamination and a sequencing artifact, a later analysis dropped roughly 600 nucleotide sequences that were highly shared and had low generation probability. A later analysis calculated a clonal expansion index for each public chain from normalized within-repertoire ranks of inferred template counts. In a later analysis, generation probabilities were computed using a VDJ recombination model fitted to out-of-frame rearrangements, and the results were checked against IGoR. In a later analysis, TCR-TCR, TCR-HLA and TCR-CMV co-occurrence was scored with hypergeometric tests, and a repertoire-size bias correction was applied to TCR pairs. In a later analysis, false discovery rates were estimated by permuting HLA or CMV assignments 20 times. A later analysis grouped co-occurring TCRs with DBSCAN, adding TCRdist sequence similarity when clustering within HLA-allele-positive subsets. Repertoires with fewer than 30,000 or more than 120,000 public chains, plus five repertoires with anomalous nucleotide sharing, were excluded from co-occurrence clustering. What TCRdb holds here is the immuneACCESS table cut down to in-frame rearrangements. Part of the clones is not present; checked against another copy, under half of the missing clones reflect an unresolved V gene, and the others are unexplained. For V, J and clone size, that table is used; D and trimming come from the DNA. The sample table lists around 150,000 clones, 55% to 85% of them with a count of one. The leading ten clones occupy less than 2.5% of the sample.

The cohort comprised several hundred healthy bone marrow donors. All cohort members were sampled while nominally healthy, although unrecorded immune exposures were likely present. The donor tested CMV seronegative, placing the donor among the 350 or so seronegative members of the cohort. A peripheral blood sample was provided by each donor, and peripheral blood mononuclear cells were used for TCR beta sequencing. The Qiagen DNeasy Blood Extraction Kit was used to extract genomic DNA from the blood cell samples. This receptor was obtained from a man in his forties in good health and CMV-seronegative. The sequencing input was PBMCs.

The DNA reads TGTGCCAGCACTAAGGACGGGAAAAGCTCCTACGAGCAGTACTTC. This translates into CASTKDGKSSYEQYF. Rearrangement joined TRBV7-2 to TRBJ2-7; perhaps TRBD2 is the D gene, with 5 bases matching. From the germline V gene, CDR1 is SGHTA and CDR2 is FQGNSA. The CDR3, cysteine through phenylalanine, is 15 amino acids long. Of all the DNA, just the CDR3 is kept, 45 bases in frame from base 1. Trimming at the junction amounts to 7 bases on V and 0 bases on J, and the germline ends lie 16 bases apart. Reference TRBV7-2 and TRBJ2-7 genes cover what lies past the CDR3, so the full variable domain is GAGVSQSPSNKVTEKGKDVELRCDPISGHTALYWYRQSLGQGLEFLIYFQGNSAPDKSGLPSDRFSAERTGGSVSTLTIQRTQQEDSAVYLCASTKDGKSSYEQYFGPGTRLTVT.